This T cell receptor (beta chain) was retrieved from a study of T cells in Graves' hyperthyroidism and ophthalmopathy. Study background: It was at initial diagnosis, before any treatment, that peripheral blood was collected.

This clonotype was observed many times. Its specificity is not known. RNA transcripts were the template for amplifying TCR beta CDR3 regions. An initial round of RT-PCR targeting the TCR CDR3 relied on the HTBI primer set. One entry per CDR3 protein, called by TCRdb with MiXCR from the multiplex PCR reads. The table has about 590,000 distinct CDR3 sequences, 14% seen once; the top ten hold roughly 6.9%. Diagnosing involved the use of clinical symptoms, serum thyroxine and TRAb, thyroid ultrasound and orbital computed tomography. From 10 ml of fresh peripheral blood, PBMCs were isolated. The study, taken as a whole, reports: Blood also contained most expanded thyroid clonotypes above 0.001.

Material: blood. The source is a woman aged 18-35 years with Graves' ophthalmopathy.

CDR3 bases: TGCAGTGCTAGAGATTTAGACAGGGCGGGCTACACCTTC. Its protein product is CSARDLDRAGYTF. The chain is built from TRBV20-1 and TRBJ1-2; TRBD1 matches at 7 bases. CDR1 and CDR2 (germline): DFQATT, SNEGSKA (reference sequence). The CDR3 spans 13 residues. The V gene end was trimmed by 0 bases and the J gene end by 8 bases; junction bases not matched to a gene: 6.